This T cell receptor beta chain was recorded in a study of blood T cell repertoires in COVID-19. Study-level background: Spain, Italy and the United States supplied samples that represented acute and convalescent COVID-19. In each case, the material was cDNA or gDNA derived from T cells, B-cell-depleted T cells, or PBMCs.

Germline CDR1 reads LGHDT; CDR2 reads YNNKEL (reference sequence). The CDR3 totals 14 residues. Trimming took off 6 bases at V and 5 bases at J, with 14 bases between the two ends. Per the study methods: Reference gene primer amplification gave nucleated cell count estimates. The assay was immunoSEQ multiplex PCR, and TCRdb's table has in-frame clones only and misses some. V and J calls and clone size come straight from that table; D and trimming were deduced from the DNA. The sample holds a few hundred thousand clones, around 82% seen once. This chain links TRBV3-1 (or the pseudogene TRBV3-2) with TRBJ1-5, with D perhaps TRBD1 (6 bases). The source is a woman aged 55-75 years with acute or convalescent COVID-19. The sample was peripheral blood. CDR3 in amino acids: CASSPSGGYQPQHF. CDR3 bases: TGTGCCAGCAGTCCGTCGGGGGGCTATCAGCCCCAGCATTTT.